The 11 T cell receptor beta chains below all came from one sample that was sequenced in a study of cytomegalovirus exposure and HLA in healthy donors. It was with 60 Vbeta and 13 Jbeta primers that the PCR ran. Measured with immunoSEQ multiplex PCR; TCRdb has only the in-frame clones, and not every one. This table holds around 150,000 clones, less than 80% found once. Input material: PBMCs. Source of these receptors: a female donor in good health and CMV-seropositive.

V is TRBV4-1 and J is TRBJ2-7, with TRBD1 matching 7 bases. This CDR3 has 18 residues. CDR1 is MGHRA and CDR2 is YSYEKL in the germline V gene. Unmatched junction bases numbered 14, after V lost 0 bases and J lost 3 bases. In DNA, the CDR3 is TGCGCCAGCAGCCAAGATCCCCCGACAGGGATGGAAGACTACGAGCAGTACTTC. Protein product: CASSQDPPTGMEDYEQYF.

The rearrangement joins TRBV19 to TRBJ2-5, with D maybe TRBD1 (10 bases). The J call is uncertain, as TRBJ2-7 better fits the DNA end. CDR1 LNHDA and CDR2 SQIVND come from the germline V gene (reference sequence). The CDR3 spans 19 residues. The CDR3 sequence is CASSKTGGGGSGRHYEQYF. The CDR3 DNA reads TGTGCCAGTAGTAAGACAGGGGGCGGAGGTAGCGGGAGACACTACGAGCAGTACTTC.

The chain employs TRBV2 and TRBJ1-5, with TRBD1 as a possible D gene (5 bases). Looked up from germline, CDR1 is SNHLY and CDR2 is FYNNEI. The CDR3 spans 13 residues. V was cut by 9 bases and J by 2 bases, with 11 bases left in between. CDR3 sequence: CASHGQRNQPQHF. The CDR3 DNA reads as TGTGCCAGTCACGGACAACGCAATCAGCCCCAGCATTTT.

The V and J genes are TRBV6-5 and TRBJ1-2; the D gene is possibly TRBD1 (5 bases). CDR3 length equals 13 residues. Germline V lookup: CDR1 MNHEY, CDR2 SVGAGI. The V and J ends lost 6 bases and 0 bases respectively, with 8 bases between them. CDR3 region: CASRRGANYGYTF. Written as DNA, the CDR3 is TGTGCCAGCAGGCGGGGGGCTAACTATGGCTACACCTTC.

This sequence joins TRBV19 and TRBJ2-7; a weak D match, TRBD1 (6 bases). The V end was cut by 5 bases, the J end by 5 bases, with 10 bases between. The CDR3 is made up of 12 amino acids. CDR1 is LNHDA, CDR2 SQIVND, per germline (reference sequence). CDR3 loop: CASSPQGNEQYF. In nucleotides, the CDR3 is TGTGCCAGTAGTCCACAGGGAAACGAGCAGTACTTC.

Comments on this clone: Germline is not matched at one junction end, which may reflect a read error. The chain recombines TRBV7-9 with TRBJ2-5, with 7 nucleotides matching TRBD1. The CDR3 loop spans 14 amino acids. Germline lookup yields CDR1 SEHNR and CDR2 FQNEAQ (reference sequence). As DNA, the CDR3 is TGTTCCAGCAGCTTAGTGGGACAGCAAGAGACCCAGTACTTC. Protein sequence: CSSSLVGQQETQYF.

This clone was detected once. The chain has TRBV11-3 and TRBJ1-1, with a possible D match to TRBD1 (5 bases). Germline V lookup: CDR1 SGHNT, CDR2 YENEEA. V was clipped by 5 bases and J by 1 base, with 8 bases between them. The CDR3 spans 13 residues. The CDR3 loop reads CASSKQENTEAFF. CDR3 nucleotide sequence: TGTGCCAGCAGCAAACAGGAGAACACTGAAGCTTTCTTT.

V gene TRBV2 combines with J gene TRBJ2-2, with D tentatively TRBD1 (5 bases). Germline V gene data show CDR1 as SNHLY and CDR2 as FYNNEI. Trimming pared 7 bases from V and 1 base from J, leaving 13 bases between. The CDR3 extends over 15 amino acids. The CDR3 DNA reads as TGTGCCAGCACCCTAGACAGCCAGAACACCGGGGAGCTGTTTTTT. It translates to CASTLDSQNTGELFF.

The chain has TRBV15 and TRBJ1-3; no clear D. Trimming pared 0 bases from V and 2 bases from J, leaving 17 bases between. The CDR3 is made up of 18 amino acids. In germline, CDR1 is LNHNV, CDR2 YYDKDF (reference sequence). CDR3 nucleotides: TGTGCCACCAGCAGAGACCTTTCGCGGGAAAGAACTGGAAACACCATATATTTT. Protein product: CATSRDLSRERTGNTIYF.

V usage is TRBV7-2 and J usage is TRBJ2-7; D unclear. From germline, CDR1 is SGHTA and CDR2 FQGNSA. Deletions cut 0 bases from V and 5 bases from J, with 11 bases between. The CDR3 has 14 residues. CDR3 in amino acids: CASSLAVGLDEQYF. The CDR3 nucleotides are TGTGCCAGCAGCTTAGCGGTGGGCCTGGACGAGCAGTACTTC.

The chain joins TRBV2 to TRBJ2-1; the D is unclear. V was pared by 5 bases and J by 0 bases, with 11 bases between. The germline V gene has CDR1 SNHLY and CDR2 FYNNEI. The CDR3 extends over 15 amino acids. The CDR3 DNA sequence: TGTGCCAGCAGTACCTCCGGCGGCTCCTACAATGAGCAGTTCTTC. Translating gives CASSTSGGSYNEQFF.